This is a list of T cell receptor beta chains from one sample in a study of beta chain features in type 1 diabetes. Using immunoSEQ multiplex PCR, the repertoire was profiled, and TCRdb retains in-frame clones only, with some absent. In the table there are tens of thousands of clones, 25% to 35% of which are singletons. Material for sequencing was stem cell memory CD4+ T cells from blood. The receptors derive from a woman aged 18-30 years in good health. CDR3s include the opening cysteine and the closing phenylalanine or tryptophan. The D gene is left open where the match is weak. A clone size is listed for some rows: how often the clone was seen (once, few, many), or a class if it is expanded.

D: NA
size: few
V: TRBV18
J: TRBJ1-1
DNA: TGTGCCAGCTCCGAGTTCGGCAGGGGACGGTCTGAAGCTTTCTTT
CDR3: CASSEFGRGRSEAFF

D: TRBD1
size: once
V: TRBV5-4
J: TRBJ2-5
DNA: TGCGCCAGCAGCCTGACAGGGAAAGAGACCCAGTACTTC
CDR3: CASSLTGKETQYF

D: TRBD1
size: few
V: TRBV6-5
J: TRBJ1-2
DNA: TGTGCCAGCAGCAGAACAGGGGATGGCTACACCTTC
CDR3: CASSRTGDGYTF

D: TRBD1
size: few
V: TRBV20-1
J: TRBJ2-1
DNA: TGCAGTGCTGGGGACAGGAATGAGCAGTTCTTC
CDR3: CSAGDRNEQFF

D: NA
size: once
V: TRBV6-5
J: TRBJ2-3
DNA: TGTGCCAGCAGTTACGGGGGGGCCATGGGCACAGATACGCAGTATTTT
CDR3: CASSYGGAMGTDTQYF

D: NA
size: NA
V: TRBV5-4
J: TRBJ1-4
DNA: TGTGCCAGCAGCCCCGGGGGAAGGGTTAATGAAAAACTGTTTTTT
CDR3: CASSPGGRVNEKLFF

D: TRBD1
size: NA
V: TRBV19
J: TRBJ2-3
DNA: TGTGCCACTTCTGTCAGGGGGAACACAGATACGCAGTATTTT
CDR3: CATSVRGNTDTQYF

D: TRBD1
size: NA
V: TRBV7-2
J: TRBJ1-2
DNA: TGTGCCAGCAGCCGGGACAGGGGGAGTAATCGCTATGGCTACACCTTC
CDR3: CASSRDRGSNRYGYTF

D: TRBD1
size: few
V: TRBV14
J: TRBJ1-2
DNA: TGTGCCAGCAGCCGTGGGACAGGTCTCGGTAGGGGCTACACCTTC
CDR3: CASSRGTGLGRGYTF

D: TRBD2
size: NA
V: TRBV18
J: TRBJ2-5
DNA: TGTGCCAGCTCCCGTGACGCGGGAGCTCAAGGGGAAGAGACCCAGTACTTC
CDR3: CASSRDAGAQGEETQYF

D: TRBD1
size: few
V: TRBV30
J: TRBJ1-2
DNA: TGTGCCTGGAGTCCCGGACAGGGGACCGGCTACACCTTC
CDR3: CAWSPGQGTGYTF

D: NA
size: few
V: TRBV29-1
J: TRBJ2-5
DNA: TGCAGCGTTGCAGGTACAGGGGAGACCCAGTACTTC
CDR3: CSVAGTGETQYF

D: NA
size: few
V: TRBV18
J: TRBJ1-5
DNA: TGTGCCAGCTCACCTGACATCTCTCAGCCCCAGCATTTT
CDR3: CASSPDISQPQHF

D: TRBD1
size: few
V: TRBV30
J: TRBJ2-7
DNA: TGTGCCTGGACTCTGGGACAGGGACGTCGGGAGCAGTACTTC
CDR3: CAWTLGQGRREQYF

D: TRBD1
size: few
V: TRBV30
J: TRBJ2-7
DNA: TGTGCCTGGAGTGGCGACAGGGGGGCCTACGAGCAGTACTTC
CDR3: CAWSGDRGAYEQYF

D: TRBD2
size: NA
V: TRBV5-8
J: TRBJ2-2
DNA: TGTGCCAGCAGCTTGCGGCGGGGGGGCCGGAGTAACACCGGGGAGCTGTTTTTT
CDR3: CASSLRRGGRSNTGELFF

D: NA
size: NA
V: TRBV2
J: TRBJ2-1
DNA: TGTGCCAGCAGCGCCTCGGGCTACAATGAGCAGTTCTTC
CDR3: CASSASGYNEQFF

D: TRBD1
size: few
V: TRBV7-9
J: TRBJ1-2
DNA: TGTGCCAGCAGCAGAGGGACAGGGAATGGCTACACCTTC
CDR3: CASSRGTGNGYTF

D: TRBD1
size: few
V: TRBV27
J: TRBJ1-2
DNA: TGTGCCAGCAGTCCGACGACAGGGGTCTATGGCTACACCTTC
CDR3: CASSPTTGVYGYTF

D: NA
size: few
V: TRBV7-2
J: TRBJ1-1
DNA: TGTGCCAGCACACCCACAGGGTATACTTGGACTGAAGCTTTCTTT
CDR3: CASTPTGYTWTEAFF

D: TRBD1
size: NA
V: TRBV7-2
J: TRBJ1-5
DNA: TGTGCCAGCAGCTTTCAGGGGGCTTTGGGTCAGCCCCAGCATTTT
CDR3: CASSFQGALGQPQHF

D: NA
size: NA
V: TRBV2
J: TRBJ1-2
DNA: TGTGCCAGCAGAGCCGGACAGAATGGCTACACCTTC
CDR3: CASRAGQNGYTF

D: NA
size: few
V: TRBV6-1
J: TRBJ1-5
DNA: TGTGCCAGCTGGACCCGGAGGGAACGAGATCAGCCCCAGCATTTT
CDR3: CASWTRRERDQPQHF

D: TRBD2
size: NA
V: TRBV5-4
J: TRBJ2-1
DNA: TGTGCCAGCAGCCCGGAGGGTAGCGGGATCTACAATGAGCAGTTCTTC
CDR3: CASSPEGSGIYNEQFF